The rows below give T cell receptor beta chains drawn from one sample of a study of beta chain features in type 1 diabetes. Produced via immunoSEQ multiplex PCR; TCRdb's table is partial and in-frame only. The data show around 97,000 clones, around 30% seen once. The sequenced material came from central memory CD4+ T cells from blood. All receptors come from a woman between 18 and 29 years old with type 1 diabetes. Both conserved end residues are part of each CDR3. The D gene is left open where the match is weak. Clone sizes are given selectively: once, few, many, or a class where the clone is expanded.

abundance: many
j_gene: TRBJ2-1
v_gene: TRBV28
d_gene: TRBD2
CDR3aa: CASRFSGREQFF
CDR3nt: TGTGCCAGCAGGTTTAGCGGGCGTGAGCAGTTCTTC

abundance: few
j_gene: TRBJ1-1
v_gene: TRBV10-3
d_gene: NA
CDR3aa: CAIRRQEENTEAFF
CDR3nt: TGTGCCATCAGGCGACAGGAAGAGAACACTGAAGCTTTCTTT

abundance: NA
j_gene: TRBJ2-6
v_gene: TRBV4-1
d_gene: NA
CDR3aa: CASRPTAISSGANVLTF
CDR3nt: TGCGCCAGCAGACCCACCGCGATAAGCTCTGGGGCCAACGTCCTGACTTTC

abundance: NA
j_gene: TRBJ2-7
v_gene: TRBV5-4
d_gene: TRBD2
CDR3aa: CASSSQREARYEQYF
CDR3nt: TGTGCCAGCAGCTCACAGCGGGAGGCTCGGTACGAGCAGTACTTC

abundance: few
j_gene: TRBJ2-7
v_gene: TRBV28
d_gene: NA
CDR3aa: CASRGLHYEQYF
CDR3nt: TGTGCCAGCAGGGGACTTCACTACGAGCAGTACTTC

abundance: NA
j_gene: TRBJ2-1
v_gene: TRBV29-1
d_gene: TRBD2
CDR3aa: CSVDTSGRSGNEQFF
CDR3nt: TGCAGCGTTGATACTAGCGGGAGGTCCGGCAATGAGCAGTTCTTC

abundance: NA
j_gene: TRBJ2-2
v_gene: TRBV5-1
d_gene: TRBD2
CDR3aa: CASSSSGGRNTGELFF
CDR3nt: TGCGCCAGCAGCTCCTCGGGGGGGCGTAACACCGGGGAGCTGTTTTTT

abundance: few
j_gene: TRBJ2-1
v_gene: TRBV29-1
d_gene: NA
CDR3aa: CSVEGTIPTSYNEQFF
CDR3nt: TGCAGCGTTGAGGGCACAATCCCGACTAGCTACAATGAGCAGTTCTTC

abundance: few
j_gene: TRBJ2-7
v_gene: TRBV5-1
d_gene: TRBD1
CDR3aa: CASSFLAGGGDEQYF
CDR3nt: TGCGCCAGCAGCTTTCTAGCAGGGGGTGGCGACGAGCAGTACTTC

abundance: once
j_gene: TRBJ2-1
v_gene: TRBV27
d_gene: NA
CDR3aa: CASSLSGNEQFF
CDR3nt: TGTGCCAGCAGCCTTAGCGGCAATGAGCAGTTCTTC

abundance: few
j_gene: TRBJ2-4
v_gene: TRBV4-3
d_gene: TRBD2
CDR3aa: CASSQELAANIQYF
CDR3nt: TGCGCCAGCAGCCAAGAGCTAGCGGCAAACATTCAGTACTTC

abundance: many
j_gene: TRBJ2-5
v_gene: TRBV30
d_gene: NA
CDR3aa: CAWSVQGRERGTQYF
CDR3nt: TGTGCCTGGAGTGTCCAGGGGCGGGAGCGGGGGACCCAGTACTTC

abundance: few
j_gene: TRBJ2-5
v_gene: TRBV7-9
d_gene: TRBD1
CDR3aa: CASSPSSGTGRETQYF
CDR3nt: TGTGCCAGCAGCCCCAGTTCCGGGACAGGGAGGGAGACCCAGTACTTC

abundance: NA
j_gene: TRBJ2-2
v_gene: TRBV28
d_gene: TRBD2
CDR3aa: CASSSPSGTGTGELFF
CDR3nt: TGTGCCAGCAGTTCCCCTAGCGGGACGGGCACCGGGGAGCTGTTTTTT

abundance: NA
j_gene: TRBJ2-5
v_gene: TRBV14
d_gene: NA
CDR3aa: CASSQGSTYQETQYF
CDR3nt: TGTGCCAGCAGCCAAGGGAGCACTTACCAAGAGACCCAGTACTTC

abundance: NA
j_gene: TRBJ1-5
v_gene: TRBV15
d_gene: TRBD1
CDR3aa: CATSRTGADQPQHF
CDR3nt: TGTGCCACCAGCAGGACAGGGGCCGATCAGCCCCAGCATTTT

abundance: few
j_gene: TRBJ2-2
v_gene: TRBV7-3
d_gene: NA
CDR3aa: CASSQQGSGGELFF
CDR3nt: TGTGCCAGCAGCCAACAGGGATCGGGCGGGGAGCTGTTTTTT

abundance: NA
j_gene: TRBJ2-3
v_gene: TRBV5-4
d_gene: TRBD2
CDR3aa: CASSLRLAGQTDTQYF
CDR3nt: TGTGCCAGCAGCTTGCGGCTAGCGGGACAGACAGATACGCAGTATTTT

abundance: NA
j_gene: TRBJ1-2
v_gene: TRBV5-1
d_gene: NA
CDR3aa: CASSPGEASYGYTF
CDR3nt: TGCGCCAGCAGCCCCGGCGAGGCGAGCTATGGCTACACCTTC

abundance: NA
j_gene: TRBJ1-4
v_gene: TRBV18
d_gene: TRBD1
CDR3aa: CASSPGTGNEKLFF
CDR3nt: TGTGCCAGCTCACCCGGGACAGGGAATGAAAAACTGTTTTTT

abundance: NA
j_gene: TRBJ1-1
v_gene: TRBV7-2
d_gene: NA
CDR3aa: CASSFTGRGTEAFF
CDR3nt: TGTGCCAGCAGCTTTACGGGGCGGGGCACTGAAGCTTTCTTT

abundance: few
j_gene: TRBJ2-4
v_gene: TRBV5-4
d_gene: TRBD1
CDR3aa: CASSLGQGGPGAKNIQYF
CDR3nt: TGTGCCAGCAGTCTCGGACAGGGGGGACCCGGAGCCAAAAACATTCAGTACTTC

abundance: few
j_gene: TRBJ2-2
v_gene: TRBV6-6
d_gene: NA
CDR3aa: CASSPGRAGTGELFF
CDR3nt: TGTGCCAGCAGTCCAGGGCGGGCGGGAACCGGGGAGCTGTTTTTT

abundance: NA
j_gene: TRBJ2-7
v_gene: TRBV10-2
d_gene: TRBD2
CDR3aa: CASGGLAGGPGEQYF
CDR3nt: TGCGCCAGCGGAGGACTAGCGGGAGGGCCGGGCGAGCAGTACTTC

abundance: NA
j_gene: TRBJ1-2
v_gene: TRBV7-9
d_gene: TRBD1
CDR3aa: CASSPTGARANYGYTF
CDR3nt: TGTGCCAGCAGTCCCACAGGGGCCAGGGCTAACTATGGCTACACCTTC

abundance: NA
j_gene: TRBJ2-3
v_gene: TRBV4-1
d_gene: TRBD2
CDR3aa: CASSQARQVASGRDTQYF
CDR3nt: TGCGCCAGCAGCCAGGCACGACAGGTTGCTAGCGGGAGAGATACGCAGTATTTT

abundance: NA
j_gene: TRBJ2-2
v_gene: TRBV5-1
d_gene: TRBD1
CDR3aa: CASSLGQGVTGELFF
CDR3nt: TGCGCCAGCAGCTTGGGACAGGGCGTCACCGGGGAGCTGTTTTTT

abundance: NA
j_gene: TRBJ1-3
v_gene: TRBV30
d_gene: NA
CDR3aa: CAWSVWTDEGNTIYF
CDR3nt: TGTGCCTGGAGTGTTTGGACAGACGAAGGAAACACCATATATTTT

abundance: once
j_gene: TRBJ1-2
v_gene: TRBV2
d_gene: TRBD1
CDR3aa: CASSEEQGASGYTF
CDR3nt: TGTGCCAGCAGTGAAGAGCAGGGGGCATCTGGCTACACCTTC

abundance: few
j_gene: TRBJ1-2
v_gene: TRBV2
d_gene: NA
CDR3aa: CASPGGLGGYTF
CDR3nt: TGTGCCAGCCCCGGGGGGCTAGGTGGCTACACCTTC

abundance: NA
j_gene: TRBJ1-5
v_gene: TRBV11-3
d_gene: NA
CDR3aa: CASSPGSNQPQHF
CDR3nt: TGTGCCAGCAGCCCAGGGAGCAATCAGCCCCAGCATTTT

abundance: few
j_gene: TRBJ2-5
v_gene: TRBV5-4
d_gene: TRBD1
CDR3aa: CASSLYRGWGETQYF
CDR3nt: TGTGCCAGCAGCTTATACAGGGGGTGGGGAGAGACCCAGTACTTC

abundance: few
j_gene: TRBJ2-5
v_gene: TRBV5-1
d_gene: TRBD2
CDR3aa: CASSLSSGRGETQYF
CDR3nt: TGCGCCAGCAGCTTGTCTAGCGGGAGAGGCGAGACCCAGTACTTC

abundance: NA
j_gene: TRBJ2-5
v_gene: TRBV5-1
d_gene: NA
CDR3aa: CASTEDAGETQYF
CDR3nt: TGCGCCAGCACGGAAGACGCCGGGGAGACCCAGTACTTC

abundance: NA
j_gene: TRBJ2-7
v_gene: TRBV6-1
d_gene: TRBD2
CDR3aa: CASSVAGGLYEQYF
CDR3nt: TGTGCCAGCAGTGTAGCGGGAGGGCTCTACGAGCAGTACTTC

abundance: NA
j_gene: TRBJ1-5
v_gene: TRBV5-6
d_gene: NA
CDR3aa: CASSRGWSNQPQHF
CDR3nt: TGTGCCAGCAGCCGAGGGTGGAGCAATCAGCCCCAGCATTTT

abundance: few
j_gene: TRBJ2-4
v_gene: TRBV4-2
d_gene: NA
CDR3aa: CASSQDPHGPDKNIQYF
CDR3nt: TGTGCCAGCAGCCAAGATCCACACGGCCCTGACAAGAACATTCAGTACTTC

abundance: NA
j_gene: TRBJ2-2
v_gene: TRBV18
d_gene: TRBD2
CDR3aa: CASSQSGGDTGELFF
CDR3nt: TGTGCCAGCTCCCAGAGCGGGGGCGACACCGGGGAGCTGTTTTTT

abundance: NA
j_gene: TRBJ2-5
v_gene: TRBV12-5
d_gene: NA
CDR3aa: CASGLSQETQYF
CDR3nt: TGTGCTAGTGGTTTGTCACAAGAGACCCAGTACTTC

abundance: NA
j_gene: TRBJ2-2
v_gene: TRBV5-4
d_gene: NA
CDR3aa: CASSGGTVNTGELFF
CDR3nt: TGTGCCAGCAGCGGGGGGACAGTGAACACCGGGGAGCTGTTTTTT

abundance: NA
j_gene: TRBJ2-1
v_gene: TRBV6-5
d_gene: NA
CDR3aa: CASSYGPGRVVEQFF
CDR3nt: TGTGCCAGCAGTTACGGGCCAGGGCGAGTGGTTGAGCAGTTCTTC

abundance: NA
j_gene: TRBJ2-2
v_gene: TRBV19
d_gene: NA
CDR3aa: CASRGHWNTGELFF
CDR3nt: TGTGCCAGTAGAGGACACTGGAACACCGGGGAGCTGTTTTTT